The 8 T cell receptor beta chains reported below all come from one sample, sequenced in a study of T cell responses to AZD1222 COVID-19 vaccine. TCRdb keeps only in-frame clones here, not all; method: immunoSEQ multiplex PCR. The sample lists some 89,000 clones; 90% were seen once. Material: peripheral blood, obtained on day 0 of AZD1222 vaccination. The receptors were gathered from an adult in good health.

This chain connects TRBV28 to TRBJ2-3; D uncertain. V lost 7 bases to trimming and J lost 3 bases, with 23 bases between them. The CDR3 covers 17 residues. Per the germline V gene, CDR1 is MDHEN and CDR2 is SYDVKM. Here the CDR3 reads CASTPRQQLGRTDTQYF. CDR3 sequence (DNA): TGTGCCAGCACCCCCCGCCAACAGTTGGGCCGGACAGATACGCAGTATTTT.

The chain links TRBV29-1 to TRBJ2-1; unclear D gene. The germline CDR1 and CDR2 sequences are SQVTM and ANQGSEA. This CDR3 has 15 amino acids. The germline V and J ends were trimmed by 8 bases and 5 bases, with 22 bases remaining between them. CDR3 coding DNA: TGCAGCACGTTTGGTTCTCGGACGACCAACAATGAGCAGTTCTTC. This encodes CSTFGSRTTNNEQFF.

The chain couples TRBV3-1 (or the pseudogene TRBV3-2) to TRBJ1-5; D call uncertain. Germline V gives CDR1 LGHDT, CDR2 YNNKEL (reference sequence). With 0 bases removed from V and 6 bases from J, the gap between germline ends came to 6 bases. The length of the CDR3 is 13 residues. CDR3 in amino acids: CASSQDSAQPQHF. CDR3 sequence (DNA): TGTGCCAGCAGCCAAGATAGTGCTCAGCCCCAGCATTTT.

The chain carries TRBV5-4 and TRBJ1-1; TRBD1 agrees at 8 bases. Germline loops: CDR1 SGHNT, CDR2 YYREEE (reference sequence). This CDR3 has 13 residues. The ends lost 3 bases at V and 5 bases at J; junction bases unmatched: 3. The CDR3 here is CASSSDRGTEAFF. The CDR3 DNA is TGTGCCAGCAGCTCAGACAGGGGAACTGAAGCTTTCTTT.

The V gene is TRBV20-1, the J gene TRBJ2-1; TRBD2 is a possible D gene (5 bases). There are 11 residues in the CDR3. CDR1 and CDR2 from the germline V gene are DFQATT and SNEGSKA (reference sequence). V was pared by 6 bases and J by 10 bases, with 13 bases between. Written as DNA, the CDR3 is TGCAGTGCCCACGGGGATCGGGAGCAGTTCTTC. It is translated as CSAHGDREQFF.

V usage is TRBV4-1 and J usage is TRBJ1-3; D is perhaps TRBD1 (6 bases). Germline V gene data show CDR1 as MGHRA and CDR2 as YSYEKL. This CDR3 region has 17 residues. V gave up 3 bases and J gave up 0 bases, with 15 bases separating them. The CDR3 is CASSHTGMVPSGNTIYF. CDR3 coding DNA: TGCGCCAGCAGCCATACAGGGATGGTTCCCTCTGGAAACACCATATATTTT.

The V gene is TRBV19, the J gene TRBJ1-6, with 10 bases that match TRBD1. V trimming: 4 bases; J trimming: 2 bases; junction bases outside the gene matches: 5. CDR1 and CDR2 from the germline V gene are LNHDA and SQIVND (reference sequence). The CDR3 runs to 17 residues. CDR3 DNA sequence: TGTGCCAGTAGTACACGGACAGGGGGAACCTATAATTCACCCCTCCACTTT. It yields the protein CASSTRTGGTYNSPLHF. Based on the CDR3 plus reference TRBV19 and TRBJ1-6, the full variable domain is DGGITQSPKYLFRKEGQNVTLSCEQNLNHDAMYWYRQDPGQGLRLIYYSQIVNDFQKGDIAEGYSVSREKKESFPLTVTSAQKNPTAFYLCASSTRTGGTYNSPLHFGNGTRLTVT.

The DNA of the CDR3 is TGTGCCAGCAGGGGGGTCCCCCCGAACACCGGGGAGCTGTTTTTT. Translating gives CASRGVPPNTGELFF. This rearrangement joins TRBV6-5 to TRBJ2-2; D may be TRBD1 or TRBD2 (5 bases each). Trimming shortened V by 6 bases and J by 0 bases, and 11 bases separated the two germline ends. The CDR3 is 15 residues long. The germline V gene has CDR1 MNHEY and CDR2 SVGAGI.